The rows below give T cell receptor beta chains drawn from one sample of a study of identical twins. MiXCR, run by TCRdb on the 5' RACE reads, gives a single entry per CDR3 protein. Among 400,000 to 650,000 distinct CDR3 sequences listed, around 20% were seen once. The same specimen was also included in a second study, on T cells expressing NK-cell markers.

Source material: CD4+ T cells sorted from blood. The receptors originated from a woman between 18 and 29 years old in good health. CDR3s include the opening cysteine and the closing phenylalanine or tryptophan. D genes are given only for firm matches. Size is omitted from some rows. Given values are once, few, many or a class for expanded clones.

TRBJ2-2 | NA | NA | TRBV9 | CASSVLAEGELFF | TGTGCCAGCAGCGTATTAGCTGAGGGGGAGCTGTTTTTT
TRBJ2-3 | few | NA | TRBV10-3 | CAIKEASGGSTDTQYF | TGTGCCATCAAAGAGGCCTCGGGGGGCAGCACAGATACGCAGTATTTT
TRBJ2-1 | NA | TRBD2 | TRBV12-3/TRBV12-4 | CASSPWGREGKNEQFF | TGTGCCAGCAGCCCCTGGGGGCGGGAGGGCAAGAATGAGCAGTTCTTC
TRBJ2-1 | few | NA | TRBV15 | CATSRVPRNEQFF | TGTGCCACCAGCAGAGTCCCCAGGAATGAGCAGTTCTTC
TRBJ1-2 | NA | NA | TRBV27 | CASSPYREPRGYTF | TGTGCCAGCAGTCCTTACAGGGAGCCCCGAGGCTACACCTTC
TRBJ2-5 | NA | TRBD1 | TRBV10-2 | CASRPQGTQETQYF | TGCGCCAGCAGACCACAGGGGACGCAAGAGACCCAGTACTTC
TRBJ2-2 | many | NA | TRBV9 | CASSPQGTGELFF | TGTGCCAGCAGCCCACAGGGCACCGGGGAGCTGTTTTTT
TRBJ1-5 | NA | NA | TRBV20-1 | CSARTPGIGQPQHF | TGCAGTGCTAGAACCCCGGGAATAGGGCAGCCCCAGCATTTT
TRBJ2-7 | NA | NA | TRBV10-3 | CAISDGASSEQYF | TGTGCCATCAGTGACGGGGCGAGTTCCGAGCAGTACTTC
TRBJ2-7 | NA | TRBD1 | TRBV20-1 | CSARTGTGFHEQYF | TGCAGTGCTAGAACCGGGACAGGCTTCCACGAGCAGTACTTC
TRBJ2-5 | few | TRBD1 | TRBV6-5 | CASSYATGWQETQYF | TGTGCCAGCAGTTACGCGACAGGGTGGCAAGAGACCCAGTACTTC
TRBJ1-3 | NA | NA | TRBV3-1 | CASTQGGGNTIYF | TGTGCCAGCACCCAAGGCGGGGGAAACACCATATATTTT
TRBJ2-5 | NA | NA | TRBV5-4 | CASSLGLNLMQETQYF | TGTGCCAGCAGCTTGGGTCTCAACCTAATGCAAGAGACCCAGTACTTC
TRBJ2-5 | once | TRBD1 | TRBV5-1 | CASDMDRGQETQYF | TGCGCCAGCGACATGGACAGGGGCCAAGAGACCCAGTACTTC
TRBJ2-7 | few | NA | TRBV6-5 | CASSYGIGAGSEQYF | TGTGCCAGCAGTTACGGGATTGGGGCAGGGAGCGAGCAGTACTTC
TRBJ1-2 | few | NA | TRBV29-1 | CSALPTGHGSADGYTF | TGCAGCGCATTACCCACCGGACACGGCTCGGCTGATGGCTACACCTTC
TRBJ2-7 | NA | TRBD2 | TRBV24-1 | CATSDQPERLAGYSYEQYF | TGTGCCACCAGTGATCAACCGGAGCGACTAGCGGGTTACTCCTACGAGCAGTACTTC
TRBJ1-2 | few | NA | TRBV18 | CASSPGLDRRGYGYTF | TGTGCCAGCTCACCGGGCTTGGACAGAAGGGGCTATGGCTACACCTTC
TRBJ1-2 | few | NA | TRBV20-1 | CSARVTDRYYGYTF | TGCAGTGCTAGAGTCACGGACCGCTACTATGGCTACACCTTC
TRBJ1-1 | few | NA | TRBV2 | CASSRLGLEAFF | TGTGCCAGCAGTCGACTTGGACTAGAAGCTTTCTTT
TRBJ1-1 | many | NA | TRBV12-3/TRBV12-4 | CASSSTRNTEAFF | TGTGCCAGCAGCAGTACAAGAAACACTGAAGCTTTCTTT
TRBJ2-3 | NA | TRBD2 | TRBV20-1 | CSAGTRLAGYTDTQYF | TGCAGTGCTGGCACGAGACTAGCGGGGTACACAGATACGCAGTATTTT
TRBJ1-5 | once | NA | TRBV5-5 | CASSRAGRDQPQHF | TGTGCCAGCAGCCGTGCAGGGAGGGATCAGCCCCAGCATTTT
TRBJ2-1 | NA | NA | TRBV4-2 | CASSQSPQAIYNEQFF | TGTGCCAGCAGCCAATCCCCACAGGCTATCTACAATGAGCAGTTCTTC
TRBJ2-3 | NA | TRBD2 | TRBV24-1 | CATSGRSTDTQYF | TGTGCGACTAGCGGGAGAAGTACAGATACGCAGTATTTT
TRBJ2-3 | NA | NA | TRBV30 | CAWSVPEGWADTQYF | TGTGCCTGGAGTGTCCCCGAGGGGTGGGCAGATACGCAGTATTTT
TRBJ2-4 | NA | TRBD1 | TRBV20-1 | CSASRTGFLDIQYF | TGCAGTGCTAGTAGGACAGGTTTTTTGGACATTCAGTACTTC
TRBJ2-7 | few | NA | TRBV20-1 | CSARVVGGQRYEQYF | TGCAGTGCTAGAGTAGTCGGGGGACAACGGTACGAGCAGTACTTC
TRBJ1-5 | many | NA | TRBV20-1 | CSARGGAGGNQPQHF | TGCAGTGCTAGAGGGGGAGCCGGGGGAAATCAGCCCCAGCATTTT
TRBJ1-4 | few | NA | TRBV5-1 | CASRIDRATNEKLFF | TGCGCCAGCAGAATCGACCGTGCAACTAATGAAAAACTGTTTTTT
TRBJ2-7 | NA | TRBD2 | TRBV5-1 | CASAVDLVGRSHEQYF | TGCGCCAGCGCCGTGGACCTTGTCGGGAGGTCCCACGAGCAGTACTTC
TRBJ2-7 | NA | NA | TRBV5-1 | CASRKGQYEEQYF | TGCGCCAGCAGAAAAGGACAGTACGAGGAGCAGTACTTC
TRBJ2-7 | few | TRBD2 | TRBV7-2 | CASSLARLAGLEQYF | TGTGCCAGCAGCTTAGCGCGACTAGCGGGATTGGAGCAGTACTTC
TRBJ1-1 | few | TRBD1 | TRBV10-3 | CAIRETGGTEAFF | TGTGCCATCAGGGAGACAGGGGGCACTGAAGCTTTCTTT
TRBJ2-1 | few | NA | TRBV6-5 | CASSYRVYNEQFF | TGTGCCAGCAGTTACAGGGTCTACAATGAGCAGTTCTTC
TRBJ2-7 | NA | TRBD1 | TRBV20-1 | CSARERRIGTGTYEQYF | TGCAGTGCTAGAGAGAGGAGGATTGGGACAGGCACCTACGAGCAGTACTTC
TRBJ2-7 | NA | NA | TRBV11-2 | CASSFVNEQYF | TGTGCCAGCAGCTTTGTCAACGAGCAGTACTTC
TRBJ1-2 | NA | TRBD1 | TRBV6-5 | CASSYRTGNGYTF | TGTGCCAGCAGTTACAGGACAGGGAATGGCTACACCTTC
TRBJ1-1 | NA | NA | TRBV12-3/TRBV12-4 | CASSVRTSVEAFF | TGTGCCAGCAGTGTCCGCACCTCGGTTGAAGCTTTCTTT
TRBJ1-1 | many | NA | TRBV29-1 | CSVAGVNTEAFF | TGCAGCGTTGCAGGGGTGAACACTGAAGCTTTCTTT
TRBJ2-1 | few | TRBD2 | TRBV7-2 | CASSRSGTSANNEQFF | TGTGCCAGCAGTAGATCCGGGACTAGCGCCAACAATGAGCAGTTCTTC
TRBJ2-7 | NA | NA | TRBV7-9 | CASSLLSGGVYEQYF | TGTGCCAGCAGCTTATTGTCGGGGGGCGTTTACGAGCAGTACTTC
TRBJ2-7 | NA | NA | TRBV9 | CASSESERNYEQYF | TGTGCCAGCAGCGAATCCGAGCGAAATTACGAGCAGTACTTC
TRBJ2-1 | NA | TRBD2 | TRBV5-6 | CASSSGLAGRSSYNEQFF | TGTGCCAGCAGTTCCGGACTAGCGGGGCGAAGCTCCTACAATGAGCAGTTCTTC
TRBJ1-2 | few | TRBD1 | TRBV12-3/TRBV12-4 | CATYAPIQGVGYGYTF | TGTGCCACCTACGCCCCTATACAGGGGGTTGGCTATGGCTACACCTTC
TRBJ1-5 | many | NA | TRBV5-5 | CASSSRPNQPQHF | TGTGCCAGCAGCTCCCGACCAAATCAGCCCCAGCATTTT
TRBJ2-1 | NA | NA | TRBV11-3 | CASSLTSLGEQFF | TGTGCCAGCAGCTTGACTAGTCTTGGTGAGCAGTTCTTC
TRBJ2-1 | NA | TRBD2 | TRBV7-6 | CASSVGLADYNEQFF | TGTGCCAGCAGCGTGGGACTAGCGGATTACAATGAGCAGTTCTTC
TRBJ2-1 | NA | NA | TRBV20-1 | CSALVALRYREQFF | TGCAGTGCGCTTGTGGCCCTGCGTTACCGTGAGCAGTTCTTC
TRBJ2-4 | few | NA | TRBV6-1 | CASSSGDIFSIQYF | TGTGCCAGCTCTTCGGGAGATATTTTTAGCATTCAGTACTTC
TRBJ2-1 | NA | TRBD2 | TRBV24-1 | CATSDSVGAGDYNEQFF | TGTGCCACCAGTGATTCCGTCGGTGCGGGGGACTACAATGAGCAGTTCTTC
TRBJ2-2 | few | NA | TRBV6-6 | CASRNTNTGELFF | TGTGCCAGCAGAAACACGAACACCGGGGAGCTGTTTTTT
TRBJ1-1 | few | NA | TRBV14 | CASSQPPGHLNTEAFF | TGTGCCAGCAGCCAACCCCCGGGACATCTTAACACTGAAGCTTTCTTT
TRBJ2-5 | NA | TRBD2 | TRBV20-1 | CSASKTSGKETQYF | TGCAGTGCTAGTAAGACTAGCGGAAAAGAGACCCAGTACTTC
TRBJ2-5 | NA | TRBD1 | TRBV7-9 | CASSLRQGQGETQYF | TGTGCCAGCAGCTTAAGACAGGGACAAGGGGAGACCCAGTACTTC
TRBJ1-1 | NA | NA | TRBV12-3/TRBV12-4 | CASSLTAEGVPTYTEAFF | TGTGCCAGCAGTTTAACGGCAGAGGGGGTACCGACGTACACTGAAGCTTTCTTT
TRBJ2-7 | NA | TRBD2 | TRBV20-1 | CSASRGGTSYEQYF | TGCAGTGCGAGCCGCGGGGGGACCTCCTACGAGCAGTACTTC
TRBJ1-4 | few | NA | TRBV20-1 | CSARRTAATNEKLFF | TGCAGTGCTCGCAGGACGGCGGCAACTAATGAAAAACTGTTTTTT
TRBJ1-6 | many | NA | TRBV20-1 | CSAERQGGNSPLHF | TGCAGTGCTGAAAGGCAGGGCGGTAATTCACCCCTCCACTTT